Listed below are T cell receptor beta chains from one sample, sequenced in a study of early T cells in non-severe SARS-CoV-2 infection. In TCRdb, the 5' RACE reads were re-called with MiXCR into one record per CDR3 protein. The sample includes 15,000 to 20,000 distinct CDR3 sequences, 4.5% to 6% of them seen just once. This sample comprised whole blood, obtained at baseline. These receptors came from an adult who was a healthcare worker with PCR-confirmed SARS-CoV-2 infection or an uninfected control (not recorded which). CDR3s include the opening cysteine and the closing phenylalanine or tryptophan. A D gene is named only where the DNA matches it firmly. Some rows mark clone size as missing; the rest say once, few, many or name a class of expanded clone.

j_call v_call clone_size d_call cdr3_nt cdr3_aa
TRBJ2-7 TRBV5-1 many . TGCGCCAGCAGCTTTACAGGAAGCTCCTACGAGCAGTACTTC CASSFTGSSYEQYF
TRBJ2-6 TRBV5-5 many . TGTGCCAGCACTCCGGCAGGTGGGGCCAACGTCCTGACTTTC CASTPAGGANVLTF
TRBJ2-1 TRBV7-2 many . TGTGCCAGCAGCTCCCTTGGGGGACCGGGCCTCAATGAGCAGTTCTTC CASSSLGGPGLNEQFF
TRBJ1-5 TRBV12-3/TRBV12-4 many TRBD1 TGTGCCAGCAGTCCGGGACAGGGAGCTGCTCAGCCCCAGCATTTT CASSPGQGAAQPQHF
TRBJ1-2 TRBV4-3 many . TGCGCCAGCAGCCAAGAAGACCGTCATAACTATGGCTACACCTTC CASSQEDRHNYGYTF
TRBJ1-2 TRBV19 . . TGTGCCAGTAGTGGGGACAAATACTATGGCTACACCTTC CASSGDKYYGYTF
TRBJ2-1 TRBV7-3 many TRBD2 TGTGCCAGCAGCTTAATCTTAGCGGGAGTGGATGAGCAGTTCTTC CASSLILAGVDEQFF
TRBJ1-2 TRBV19 many . TGTGCCAGTAGTATGGTCCAGGGCGACTATGGCTACACCTTC CASSMVQGDYGYTF
TRBJ2-3 TRBV7-6 many . TGTGCCAGCAGCTTAGTTCTTACGGGTCCTAGCACAGATACGCAGTATTTT CASSLVLTGPSTDTQYF
TRBJ2-1 TRBV6-5 . . TGTGCCAGCAGTTACCGCTGGGCGAGCTCCTACAATGAGCAGTTCTTC CASSYRWASSYNEQFF
TRBJ1-5 TRBV20-1 many . TGCAGTGCTAGACAGGGAGGGAGTCAGCCCCAGCATTTT CSARQGGSQPQHF
TRBJ2-6 TRBV7-6 many . TGTGCCAGCAGCTTAGTTCAGGGTAACGTCCTGACTTTC CASSLVQGNVLTF
TRBJ2-2 TRBV10-3 many . TGTGCCACTGACCGAGCGAACACCGGGGAGCTGTTTTTT CATDRANTGELFF
TRBJ1-1 TRBV20-1 many . TGCAGTGCTACCCTGATGACGGGACACACTGAAGCTTTCTTT CSATLMTGHTEAFF
TRBJ2-7 TRBV29-1 many . TGCAGCGTCCTGATGACAGCTTCAACCTACGAGCAGTACTTC CSVLMTASTYEQYF
TRBJ1-1 TRBV12-3/TRBV12-4 medium-sized TRBD1 TGTGCCAGCAGCCCGAAAAGGGATCTAATCGGTAGGGGGCAAAACACTGAAGCTTTCTTT CASSPKRDLIGRGQNTEAFF